This T cell receptor (beta chain) derives from a study of CXCR3-negative and CXCR3-positive naive CD8 T cells. Overall study results and limits: The study found comparably high diversity in both naive subsets and much lower diversity in memory CD8+ cells.

CD45RO-CCR7+CD27+CD95- defined naive CD8+ T cells. TRB cDNA was prepared as libraries by UMI-labeled 5' RACE. TCRdb reanalyzed the 5' RACE reads, giving one entry per CDR3 protein sequence and no DNA. Its clone listing holds 43,000 or so distinct CDR3 sequences. CDR3 length: 14 residues. With regard to this clonotype: Its antigen is as yet unknown.

The chain combines TRBV21-1 with TRBJ1-1. TRBV21-1 is assigned pseudogene status. The receptor was derived from a human donor in good health. Some clones in this sample may be carry-over from other donors' samples. The sample comprised naive CXCR3- CD8+ T cells from blood. The sample's subset: CD45RO-CCR7+CD27+CD95- naive CD8+ T cells lacking CXCR3 (TNR3-). Here the CDR3 reads CASSLPNRQTEAFF.